This T cell receptor (beta chain) derives from a study of blood T cell repertoires in COVID-19. Sequenced by immunoSEQ multiplex PCR; TCRdb stores in-frame clones only, minus some. The repertoire holds over 85,000 clones, with approximately 90% as singletons. The CDR3 is 16 amino acids. Unmatched junction bases numbered 9, after V lost 4 bases and J lost 4 bases. Looked up from germline, CDR1 is SEHNR and CDR2 is FQNEAQ (reference sequence). The V and J genes are TRBV7-9 and TRBJ2-2; 7 positions agree with TRBD1. The sequencing sample was made of peripheral blood. The TCR originated in a woman aged 45 to 65 with COVID-19, enrolled during active disease. The DNA for the CDR3 is TGTGCCAGCAGCTCAAACCGGGACAGCCTCACCGGGGAGCTGTTTTTT. The encoded protein is CASSSNRDSLTGELFF.